Shown below are 8 T cell receptor beta chains from a single sample sequenced in a study of OX40 agonist ivuxolimab in advanced cancers. Generated by immunoSEQ multiplex PCR, the TCRdb table keeps only in-frame clones and is missing some. This sample yields 95,000 to 150,000 clones, of which 80% to 95% are seen a single time; more than 0.15% belongs to the top ten. This sample comprised CD4+ or CD8+ T cells sorted from blood, obtained in a trial of the OX40 agonist ivuxolimab. These TCRs come from an adult with an advanced solid tumor such as melanoma, head and neck, liver or kidney cancer.

This clone has only a few counts. The chain uses TRBV2 and TRBJ1-5; D not certain. Germline loops: CDR1 SNHLY, CDR2 FYNNEI. V shed 4 bases and J shed 0 bases, with 10 bases lying between them. The CDR3 length is 15 residues. The CDR3 sequence: CASSADGYSNQPQHF. In nucleotides, the CDR3 is TGTGCCAGCAGTGCGGACGGCTATAGCAATCAGCCCCAGCATTTT.

The chain recombines TRBV19 with TRBJ2-1, with a possible D match to TRBD1 (6 bases). V gave up 4 bases and J gave up 5 bases, with 18 bases separating them. Germline CDR1 is LNHDA and CDR2 is SQIVND (reference sequence). This CDR3 contains 16 residues. This CDR3 reads CASSTQNTGSHNEQFF. The CDR3 coding sequence is TGTGCCAGTAGTACCCAAAACACAGGGTCGCACAATGAGCAGTTCTTC.

The rearrangement uses TRBV6-1 and TRBJ2-1, with 7 bases fitting TRBD1. The CDR3 length is 13 residues. Unmatched junction bases numbered 7, after V lost 5 bases and J lost 9 bases. Germline CDR1 reads MNHNS; CDR2 reads SASEGT. The CDR3 is CASSWGQYVEQFF. The CDR3 coding sequence is TGTGCCAGCAGTTGGGGACAGTATGTTGAGCAGTTCTTC.

The chain combines TRBV5-1 with TRBJ2-1; TRBD2 matches at 15 bases. Germline V gene data show CDR1 as SGHRS and CDR2 as YFSETQ. The CDR3 has 17 amino acids. V gave up 3 bases and J gave up 1 base; unmatched junction bases: 2. CDR3 nucleotide sequence: TGCGCCAGCAGCTCAGGGACTAGCGGGAGGTCCTACAATGAGCAGTTCTTC. Protein: CASSSGTSGRSYNEQFF. Combining the CDR3 with reference TRBV5-1 and TRBJ2-1 gives the whole variable domain KAGVTQTPRYLIKTRGQQVTLSCSPISGHRSVSWYQQTPGQGLQFLFEYFSETQRNKGNFPGRFSGRQFSNSRSEMNVSTLELGDSALYLCASSSGTSGRSYNEQFFGPGTRLTVL.

V usage is TRBV30 and J usage is TRBJ2-6; D ambiguous. Germline-derived CDR1 and CDR2 are GTSNPN and SVGIG (reference sequence). V dropped 0 bases and J dropped 0 bases, with 9 bases sitting between them. This CDR3 has 16 amino acids. CDR3 in amino acids: CAWSVQGYSGANVLTF. The CDR3 nucleotides are TGTGCCTGGAGTGTACAAGGGTACTCTGGGGCCAACGTCCTGACTTTC.

The CDR3 region is CASSYARAAYTDTQYF. DNA of the CDR3: TGTGCCAGCAGTTACGCCCGAGCGGCCTATACAGATACGCAGTATTTT. The chain couples TRBV6-5 to TRBJ2-3, with a possible D match to TRBD2 (5 bases). V shed 2 bases and J shed 3 bases, with 15 bases lying between them. The CDR3 sequence is 16 residues long. Germline V gene sequence: CDR1 MNHEY, CDR2 SVGAGI.

This clone was detected once. The chain uses TRBV5-5 and TRBJ2-2; D not certain. CDR3 size: 13 residues. The V end lost 1 base, the J end lost 7 bases, and 8 bases lay between the germline ends. Germline V gene sequence: CDR1 SGHKS, CDR2 YYEKEE (reference sequence). The CDR3 loop reads CASSLTSNGELFF. CDR3 nucleotides: TGTGCCAGCAGCTTGACGAGTAACGGGGAGCTGTTTTTT.

This chain links TRBV28 with TRBJ1-5; maybe TRBD1 (5 bases). CDR3 length equals 13 residues. The germline V gene has CDR1 MDHEN and CDR2 SYDVKM. V lost 5 bases and J lost 7, with 12 bases in between. The DNA for the CDR3 is TGTGCCAGCAGTATGACAGTGGGCCAGCCCCAGCATTTT. It codes for CASSMTVGQPQHF.